Sequencing of this T cell receptor beta chain was carried out in a study of cytomegalovirus exposure and HLA in healthy donors. Broader study findings: In an earlier analysis, productive rearrangement rates for most beta V segments clustered near 87% or 30%. Sequence variants that were highly shared formed a cluster that was likely a sequencing artifact.

V dropped 5 bases and J dropped 3; count of bases not matched to a gene: 5. CDR3 length: 15 amino acids. Germline V lookup: CDR1 SGHTA, CDR2 FQGNSA. Turning to this clone: Antigen specificity is unknown.

Primers: 60 Vbeta forward and 13 Jbeta reverse. Some clones are missing from TCRdb's copy, which holds only in-frame ones; the method was immunoSEQ multiplex PCR. The table has 110,000 or so clones, over 65% seen once. Sequencing used PBMCs. The chain has TRBV7-2 and TRBJ2-1; 9 bases map to TRBD2. The sequence came from a woman younger than 30 in good health and CMV-seronegative. The DNA for the CDR3 is TGTGCCAGCAGCGCTAGCGGGATCCTCTACAATGAGCAGTTCTTC. It encodes CASSASGILYNEQFF.